The source of this T cell receptor (beta chain) is a study of T cells in Graves' hyperthyroidism and ophthalmopathy. The germline V gene encodes CDR1 KGHDR and CDR2 SFDVKD. The CDR3 length is 16 residues. The trim removed 3 bases at V and 4 bases at J, leaving 7 bases unmatched. TCR beta CDR3 regions were amplified from RNA transcripts. The HTBI set primed first-round TCR CDR3 RT-PCR. TCRdb reprocessed the multiplex PCR reads via MiXCR and lists one record per CDR3 protein. The profile shows fewer than 650,000 distinct CDR3 sequences, about 15% of them singletons. This clonotype was recorded at least ten times.

The J gene is TRBJ2-2, the V gene TRBV24-1, with TRBD1 identical over 7 bases. Sequencing was done on a sample of blood. This receptor was taken from a woman aged 40 to 49 with Graves' hyperthyroidism. CDR3 amino acids: CATSDRQGAVTGELFF. The CDR3 DNA follows: TGTGCCACCAGTGATAGACAGGGAGCAGTCACCGGGGAGCTGTTTTTT.